Each of the 23 T cell receptor beta chains below was sequenced from the same sample in a study of CD8+ T cells in alopecia areata. The treatment was: oral pan-JAK inhibitor, 5-10 mg twice daily. Extracted from the samples, RNA was reverse transcribed into cDNA to serve as the sequencing template. Profiling relied on immunoSEQ multiplex PCR, and the TCRdb table lists in-frame clones only, not all of them. This sample yields some 180,000 clones, of which 40% to 55% are seen a single time; roughly a tenth belongs to the top ten. The specimen was CD8+ T cells sorted from blood, collected around week 52, from a patient treated with tofacitinib. These TCRs come from a human donor with alopecia areata.

This clone occurred a few times. The chain is built from TRBV2 and TRBJ1-2; 10 nucleotides line up with TRBD1. The CDR3 is made up of 12 amino acids. Germline V gene sequence: CDR1 SNHLY, CDR2 FYNNEI. The J segment lost 6 bases and the V segment lost 6 bases, leaving 1 base of the junction unmatched. The CDR3 spells CASRDRGHGYTF. CDR3 sequence (DNA): TGTGCCAGCAGAGACAGGGGGCATGGCTACACCTTC.

This clone was detected a few times. Distinct nucleotide sequences in the sample also encode this CDR3. The chain couples TRBV4-2 to TRBJ2-7; D is possibly TRBD2 (7 bases). Germline CDR1 LGHNA, CDR2 YNFKEQ. The CDR3 runs 15 residues. V was clipped by 1 base and J by 2 bases, with 12 bases between them. The DNA for the CDR3 is TGTGCCAGCAGCCAAGGAGGGGGGGCGGCCTACGAGCAGTACTTC. Its protein product is CASSQGGGAAYEQYF.

The rearrangement links TRBV25-1 to TRBJ2-3, with a possible D match to TRBD1 (5 bases). The CDR3 is 14 amino acids. Trimming removed 9 bases at V and 2 bases at J, with 15 bases between. CDR1 is MGHDK, CDR2 SYGVNS, per germline. The CDR3 nucleotides read TGTGCCAGTACGCCGACAGTATTCACAGATACGCAGTATTTT. Encoded protein: CASTPTVFTDTQYF.

The chain recombines TRBV27 with TRBJ2-5; D unclear. Germline lookup yields CDR1 MNHEY and CDR2 SMNVEV (reference sequence). The CDR3 spans 14 residues. With 5 bases removed from V and 2 bases from J, the gap between germline ends came to 12 bases. The CDR3 DNA is TGTGCCAGCAGTCCCTCGACGGTACAAGAGACCCAGTACTTC. Amino acids: CASSPSTVQETQYF.

The genes are TRBV4-1 and TRBJ2-7; D is undetermined. Germline values: CDR1 MGHRA, CDR2 YSYEKL. The CDR3 loop spans 13 amino acids. V lost 4 bases and J 1 base, leaving 8 bases between the germline ends. The CDR3 nucleotides read TGCGCCAGCAGCCTTACGGATTCCTACGAGCAGTACTTC. Amino acid sequence: CASSLTDSYEQYF.

This chain joins TRBV30 and TRBJ2-3, with D maybe TRBD1 (6 bases). Germline values: CDR1 GTSNPN, CDR2 SVGIG (reference sequence). This CDR3 comprises 15 residues. V dropped 4 bases and J dropped 2 bases, with 16 bases sitting between them. The DNA for the CDR3 is TGTGCCTGGACCGCCCCAGGGGACCTCACAGATACGCAGTATTTT. Its translation is CAWTAPGDLTDTQYF.

This clone was picked up a small number of times. The chain couples TRBV13 to TRBJ2-3; D is perhaps TRBD1 or TRBD2 (6 bases each). The CDR3 contains 15 residues. The V end was cut by 3 bases, the J end by 9 bases, with 19 bases between. Germline V CDR1 and CDR2: PRHDT, FYEKMQ (reference sequence). The CDR3 sequence is CASSLGGGRGDTQYF. Written as DNA, the CDR3 is TGTGCCAGCAGCTTGGGGGGCGGCCGCGGGGACACGCAGTATTTT.

This clone was found a few times. This chain connects TRBV7-2 to TRBJ1-6; TRBD1 aligns across 7 bases. The CDR3 spans 15 residues. The germline gives CDR1 SGHTA, CDR2 FQGNSA. The J segment lost 10 bases and the V segment lost 1 base, leaving 7 bases of the junction unmatched. CDR3 protein: CASSLVARGNSPLHF. The DNA for the CDR3 is TGTGCCAGCAGCTTAGTGGCCAGGGGGAACTCACCCCTCCACTTT. Using reference TRBV7-2 and TRBJ1-6 for the parts outside the CDR3, the full variable domain is GAGVSQSPSNKVTEKGKDVELRCDPISGHTALYWYRQSLGQGLEFLIYFQGNSAPDKSGLPSDRFSAERTGGSVSTLTIQRTQQEDSAVYLCASSLVARGNSPLHFGNGTRLTVT.

The rearrangement joins TRBV10-2 to TRBJ1-2; no definite D call. Germline-derived CDR1 and CDR2 are WSHSY and SAAADI. This CDR3 is 13 amino acids long. Trimming removed 2 bases at V and 0 bases at J, with 4 bases between. The CDR3 sequence: CASSEKTNYGYTF. DNA for the CDR3: TGCGCCAGCAGTGAGAAGACTAACTATGGCTACACCTTC.

A remark on this clone: This sample also contains other DNA sequences that code for the same CDR3. The chain carries TRBV29-1 and TRBJ2-3; weak D call: TRBD2 (7 bases). The germline gives CDR1 SQVTM, CDR2 ANQGSEA. V was clipped by 3 bases and J by 1 base, with 11 bases between them. There are 14 residues in the CDR3. CDR3 DNA sequence: TGCAGCGTTGAGGGGGGGCGGGGCACAGATACGCAGTATTTT. It yields the protein CSVEGGRGTDTQYF.

This chain uses TRBV4-1 with TRBJ2-3, with 8 bases fitting TRBD2. Losses at the gene ends were 3 bases for V and 0 bases for J; bases not matched to a gene: 8. This CDR3 region has 17 residues. Germline V CDR1 and CDR2: MGHRA, YSYEKL. The CDR3 sequence is CASSHPQAGESTDTQYF. The CDR3, as DNA: TGCGCCAGCAGCCATCCACAAGCGGGGGAGAGCACAGATACGCAGTATTTT.

In regard to this clone: Compared with germline, one end of the junction differs, possibly owing to a read error. The chain carries TRBV7-7 and TRBJ1-5; D is perhaps TRBD1 (5 bases). Per the germline V gene, CDR1 is SSHAT and CDR2 is FNYEAQ (reference sequence). The CDR3 covers 17 residues. CDR3: CASSELGKGSGNQPQHF. DNA of the CDR3: TGTGCTAGCAGCGAACTCGGAAAGGGGAGCGGCAATCAGCCCCAGCATTTT.

In this sample, this clone turned up a few times. The J gene is TRBJ2-7, the V gene TRBV30; D is perhaps TRBD1 or TRBD2 (6 bases each). This CDR3 spans 13 amino acids. Trimming took off 0 bases at V and 6 bases at J, with 12 bases between the two ends. CDR1 GTSNPN and CDR2 SVGIG come from the germline V gene (reference sequence). In nucleotides, the CDR3 is TGTGCCTGGAGTGTAAGGGGGGAAGCCGAGCAGTACTTC. As protein: CAWSVRGEAEQYF.

The V gene is TRBV5-6, the J gene TRBJ1-1; the D gene is possibly TRBD1 (6 bases). The CDR3 length is 11 residues. Trimming took 3 bases from V and 11 from J, leaving 11 bases between them. Germline assignment: CDR1 SGHDT and CDR2 YYEEEE. CDR3 nucleotide sequence: TGTGCCAGCAGCTCTACAGGGCTGGCTTTCTTT. Its translation: CASSSTGLAFF.

The CDR3 DNA reads TGCGCCAGCAGCCAAGATGGAGGGGTAGGCTATGGCTACACCTTC. It codes for CASSQDGGVGYGYTF. J is TRBJ1-2 and V is TRBV4-3, with a weak D call TRBD1 (5 bases). V was trimmed by 0 bases and J by 4 bases, leaving 12 bases between them. CDR3 length equals 15 residues. CDR1 is LGHNA and CDR2 is YSLEER in the germline V gene.

The chain combines TRBV7-9 with TRBJ1-1; 8 nucleotides line up with TRBD1. V was pared by 5 bases and J by 6 bases, with 8 bases of the junction left unmatched. The germline V gene has CDR1 SEHNR and CDR2 FQNEAQ (reference sequence). The CDR3 has 14 amino acids. The CDR3 reads CASSLSGTGAEAFF. The CDR3 DNA reads TGTGCCAGCAGCCTGAGCGGGACAGGCGCTGAAGCTTTCTTT.

In this sample, this clone turned up once. The V and J genes are TRBV30 and TRBJ2-1; D unclear. Germline CDR1 GTSNPN, CDR2 SVGIG (reference sequence). The CDR3 is 11 residues long. V was cut by 3 bases and J by 14 bases, with 14 bases left in between. CDR3 residues: CAWRGSGREFF. DNA of the CDR3: TGTGCCTGGAGGGGGTCCGGCCGGGAGTTCTTC.

This clone showed up just a few times. V and J are TRBV5-1 and TRBJ1-1; a weak D match, TRBD1 (5 bases). CDR1 is SGHRS, CDR2 YFSETQ, per germline. This CDR3 comprises 15 residues. V lost 1 base and J lost 2, with 12 bases in between. CDR3 residues: CASSLSAGSNTEAFF. CDR3 bases: TGCGCCAGCAGCTTGTCCGCAGGGTCCAACACTGAAGCTTTCTTT.

This rearrangement joins TRBV10-3 to TRBJ2-5, with D uncertain. Germline values: CDR1 ENHRY, CDR2 SYGVKD. With 3 bases removed from V and 0 bases from J, the gap between germline ends came to 5 bases. The CDR3 extends over 13 amino acids. The CDR3 is CAISEPDQETQYF. The CDR3 region has the DNA TGTGCCATCAGTGAACCGGACCAAGAGACCCAGTACTTC.

A note on this clone: One junction end disagrees with the germline gene, perhaps due to a read error. The chain recombines TRBV7-9 with TRBJ2-1; 11 bases are a match to TRBD2. Per germline, CDR1 SEHNR and CDR2 FQNEAQ (reference sequence). The CDR3 covers 14 residues. Here the CDR3 DNA reads TGTGCCAGCAGCGTAGCGGGGGGGCCAATTGAGCAGTTCTTC. Translated, it gives CASSVAGGPIEQFF.

The rearrangement joins TRBV5-1 to TRBJ2-7; the match to TRBD1 covers 7 bases. Germline V CDR1 and CDR2: SGHRS, YFSETQ. The CDR3 consists of 15 residues. The junction had 11 bases not matched to a gene; V was cut back by 4 bases and J by 4 bases. The CDR3 nucleotides are TGCGCCAGCAGCCCCGGGCCCGACAGGGCATACGAGCAGTACTTC. Translated: CASSPGPDRAYEQYF.

The chain carries TRBV5-4 and TRBJ1-2; 10 bases fit TRBD1. CDR1 and CDR2 (germline): SGHNT, YYREEE (reference sequence). The CDR3 totals 16 residues. The ends lost 0 bases at V and 4 bases at J; junction bases unmatched: 6. The CDR3 loop is CASSLGDRGLFYGYTF. The CDR3 DNA reads TGTGCCAGCAGCTTGGGGGACAGGGGATTATTCTATGGCTACACCTTC. Combining the CDR3 with reference TRBV5-4 and TRBJ1-2 gives the whole variable domain ETGVTQSPTHLIKTRGQQVTLRCSSQSGHNTVSWYQQALGQGPQFIFQYYREEENGRGNFPPRFSGLQFPNYSSELNVNALELDDSALYLCASSLGDRGLFYGYTFGSGTRLTVV.

The chain has TRBV7-2 and TRBJ2-3, with 9 bases aligning to TRBD2. This CDR3 region has 15 residues. The J segment lost 7 bases and the V segment lost 5 bases, leaving 10 bases of the junction unmatched. Germline-derived CDR1 and CDR2 are SGHTA and FQGNSA. CDR3 sequence reads: CASSLGSGLAHTQYF. The CDR3 bases are TGTGCCAGCAGCCTAGGTTCGGGACTAGCACATACGCAGTATTTT.